This T cell receptor (beta chain) was sequenced in a study of shared clonotypes between healthy human individuals. Study overall: The people who gave samples were two women and a few men aged 18 to 49.

As regards this clone: Its antigen is still unknown.

The data were produced by immunoSEQ multiplex PCR, yet TCRdb's version contains in-frame clones alone and is incomplete. Here the sample spans about 680,000 clones, approximately 74% being singletons. Study findings and constraints: Richness estimates generally favored naive over memory subsets.

Trimming shortened V by 5 bases and J by 3 bases, and 14 bases separated the two germline ends. Germline CDR1 reads SGHTS; CDR2 reads YDEGEE. CDR3 length: 15 residues. A CD45RA+ naive subset and a CD45RA-negative memory subset were split from CD4+ cells. This clonotype was sampled from a woman aged 30 to 39 in good health. This chain uses TRBV5-8 with TRBJ1-4; maybe TRBD1 (5 bases). The sample consisted of memory CD4+ T cells sorted from blood. Described subset: CD45RA-negative fraction. The CDR3 here is CASRARAASNEKLFF. DNA of the CDR3: TGTGCCAGCAGGGCCAGGGCGGCGTCTAATGAAAAACTGTTTTTT.